These 2 T cell receptor beta chains share one sample of origin, sequenced in a study of CD8+ T cells in alopecia areata. RNA was extracted and reverse transcribed into cDNA as the sequencing template. The table came from immunoSEQ multiplex PCR; TCRdb's copy has only in-frame clones and leaves some out. The repertoire includes hundreds of thousands of clones, under 70% of them detected once, and roughly 1.2% sits in the top ten. The sequences come from CD4+ T cells sorted from blood, collected at week 0. These receptors came from a human donor with alopecia areata.

The chain recombines TRBV9 with TRBJ2-1; 7 nucleotides line up with TRBD1. Germline-derived CDR1 and CDR2 are SGDLS and YYNGEE. The CDR3 has 16 amino acids. The V and J ends lost 4 bases and 7 bases, in that order; junction bases with no gene match: 14. The CDR3 DNA sequence: TGTGCCAGCAGCCCGACTAACCTCTTCAGGGGGAATGAGCAGTTCTTC. Translating gives CASSPTNLFRGNEQFF.

V usage is TRBV29-1 and J usage is TRBJ2-7, with 8 nucleotides matching TRBD1. Trimming cost V 3 bases and J 6 bases; bases outside gene matches: 7. Germline CDR1 reads SQVTM; CDR2 reads ANQGSEA. This CDR3 spans 13 amino acids. CDR3 sequence (DNA): TGCAGCGTTGAGGGCAGGGGGCGCTTCGAGCAGTACTTC. As protein: CSVEGRGRFEQYF.